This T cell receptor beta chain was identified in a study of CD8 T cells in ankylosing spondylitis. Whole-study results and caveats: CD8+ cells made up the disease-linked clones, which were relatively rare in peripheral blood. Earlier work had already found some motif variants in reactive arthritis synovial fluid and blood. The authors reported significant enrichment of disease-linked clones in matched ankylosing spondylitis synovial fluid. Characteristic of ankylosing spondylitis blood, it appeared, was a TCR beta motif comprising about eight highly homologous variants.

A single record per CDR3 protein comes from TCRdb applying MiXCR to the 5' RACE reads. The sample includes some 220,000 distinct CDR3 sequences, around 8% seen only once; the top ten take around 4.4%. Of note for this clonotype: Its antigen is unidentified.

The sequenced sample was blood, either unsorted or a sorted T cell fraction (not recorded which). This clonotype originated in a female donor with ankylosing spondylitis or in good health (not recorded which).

The CDR3 DNA reads TGTGCCAGCAGTGAGACTAGCTGGCTCTCCTACGAGCAGTACTTC. Encoded protein: CASSETSWLSYEQYF. V usage is TRBV25-1 and J usage is TRBJ2-7; 7 bases line up with TRBD2. The CDR3 contains 15 residues. The germline CDR1 and CDR2 sequences are MGHDK and SYGVNS. The junction had 5 bases not matched to a gene; V was cut back by 3 bases and J by 0 bases.